This T cell receptor (beta chain) appears in the sequencing data of a study of T cells in Graves' hyperthyroidism and ophthalmopathy. Study-level information: Peripheral blood collection took place at initial diagnosis, before any treatment.

Study findings and constraints: Blood held most thyroid clonotypes expanded above 0.001 frequency.

The CDR3 regions of TCR beta were amplified from RNA transcripts. TCR CDR3 underwent first-round RT-PCR with the HTBI primer set. TCRdb re-called the multiplex PCR reads through MiXCR, storing one row per CDR3 protein. The profile shows approximately 370,000 distinct CDR3 sequences, roughly 17% of them singletons. Not enrolled were patients with uncontrolled infection, other autoimmune disease, pregnancy or lactation. This blood was taken when hyperthyroidism was first diagnosed, before any ophthalmopathy symptoms existed. V was trimmed by 2 bases and J by 2 bases, leaving 22 bases between them. Germline CDR1 KGHSH, CDR2 LQKENI. This CDR3 is 18 amino acids long. This clonotype was counted many times. What it binds is unknown.

This receptor was identified in a woman aged 25 to 39 with Graves' hyperthyroidism that later progressed to Graves' ophthalmopathy. Material for sequencing was blood. V gene TRBV18 combines with J gene TRBJ2-7; D perhaps matches TRBD1 (6 bases). The CDR3 is CASSPTNPDRPIPYEQYF. Written as DNA, the CDR3 is TGTGCCAGCTCACCAACTAATCCGGACAGACCAATTCCCTACGAGCAGTACTTC.